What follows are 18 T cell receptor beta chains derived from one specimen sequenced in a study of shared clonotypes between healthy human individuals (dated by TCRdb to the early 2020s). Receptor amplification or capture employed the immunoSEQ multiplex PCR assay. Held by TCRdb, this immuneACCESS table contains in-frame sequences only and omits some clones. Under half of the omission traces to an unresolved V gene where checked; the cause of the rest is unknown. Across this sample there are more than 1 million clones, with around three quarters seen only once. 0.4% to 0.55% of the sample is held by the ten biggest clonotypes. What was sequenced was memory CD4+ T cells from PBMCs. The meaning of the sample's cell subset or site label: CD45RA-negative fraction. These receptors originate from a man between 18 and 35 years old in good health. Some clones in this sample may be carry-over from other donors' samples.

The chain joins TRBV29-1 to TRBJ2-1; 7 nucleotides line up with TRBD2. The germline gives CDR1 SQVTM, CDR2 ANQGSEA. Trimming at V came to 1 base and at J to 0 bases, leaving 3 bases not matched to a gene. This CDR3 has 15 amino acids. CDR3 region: CSVEGGGSSYNEQFF. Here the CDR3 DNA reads TGCAGCGTTGAAGGCGGCGGGAGCTCCTACAATGAGCAGTTCTTC.

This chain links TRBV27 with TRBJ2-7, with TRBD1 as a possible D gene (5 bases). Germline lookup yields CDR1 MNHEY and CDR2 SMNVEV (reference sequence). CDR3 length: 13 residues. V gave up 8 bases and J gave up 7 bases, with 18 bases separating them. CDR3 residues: CASQLKQGREQYF. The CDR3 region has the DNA TGTGCCAGCCAATTAAAGCAGGGCCGGGAGCAGTACTTC.

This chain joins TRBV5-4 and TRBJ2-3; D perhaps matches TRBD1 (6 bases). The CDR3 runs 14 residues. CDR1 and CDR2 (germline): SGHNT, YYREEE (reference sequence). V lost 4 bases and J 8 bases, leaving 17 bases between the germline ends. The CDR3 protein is CASSTNTNRATQYF. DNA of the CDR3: TGTGCCAGCAGCACGAATACAAACAGGGCTACGCAGTATTTT.

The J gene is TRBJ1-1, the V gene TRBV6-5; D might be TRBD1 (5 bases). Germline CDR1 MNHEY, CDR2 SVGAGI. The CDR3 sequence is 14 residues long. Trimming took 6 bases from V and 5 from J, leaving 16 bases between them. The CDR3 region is CASRSPGTETEAFF. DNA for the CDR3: TGTGCCAGCAGAAGCCCGGGGACGGAGACTGAAGCTTTCTTT.

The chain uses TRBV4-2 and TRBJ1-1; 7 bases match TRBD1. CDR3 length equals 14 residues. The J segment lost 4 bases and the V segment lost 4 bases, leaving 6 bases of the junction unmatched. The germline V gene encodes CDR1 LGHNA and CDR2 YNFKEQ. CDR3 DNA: TGTGCCAGCAGCCGAAGACAGGGCATCACTGAAGCTTTCTTT. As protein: CASSRRQGITEAFF.

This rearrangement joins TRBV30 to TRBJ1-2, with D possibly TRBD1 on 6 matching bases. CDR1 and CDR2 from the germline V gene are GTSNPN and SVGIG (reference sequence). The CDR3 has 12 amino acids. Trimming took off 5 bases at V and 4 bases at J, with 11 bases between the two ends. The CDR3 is CAWVGGSYGYTF. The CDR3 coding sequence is TGTGCCTGGGTAGGGGGAAGCTATGGCTACACCTTC.

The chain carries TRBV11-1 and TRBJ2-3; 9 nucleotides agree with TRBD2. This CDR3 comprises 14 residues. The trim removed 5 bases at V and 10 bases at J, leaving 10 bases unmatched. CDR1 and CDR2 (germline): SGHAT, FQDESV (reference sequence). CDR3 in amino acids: CASSKGNLAGSQYF. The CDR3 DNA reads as TGTGCCAGCAGCAAGGGGAATCTAGCGGGGTCGCAGTATTTT.

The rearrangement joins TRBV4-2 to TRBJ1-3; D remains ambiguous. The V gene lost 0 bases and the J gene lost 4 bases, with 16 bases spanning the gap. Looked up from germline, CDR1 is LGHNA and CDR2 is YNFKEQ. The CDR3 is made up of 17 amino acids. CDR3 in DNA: TGTGCCAGCAGCCAAGATCTCGGTAGGGAGCCCGGAAACACCATATATTTT. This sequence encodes CASSQDLGREPGNTIYF.

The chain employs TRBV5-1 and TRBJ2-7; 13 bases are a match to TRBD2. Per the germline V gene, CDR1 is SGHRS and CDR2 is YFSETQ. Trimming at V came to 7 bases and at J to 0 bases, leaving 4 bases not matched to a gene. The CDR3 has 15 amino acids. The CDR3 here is CASRGLAGSSYEQYF. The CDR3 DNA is TGCGCCAGCCGGGGACTAGCGGGAAGCTCCTACGAGCAGTACTTC.

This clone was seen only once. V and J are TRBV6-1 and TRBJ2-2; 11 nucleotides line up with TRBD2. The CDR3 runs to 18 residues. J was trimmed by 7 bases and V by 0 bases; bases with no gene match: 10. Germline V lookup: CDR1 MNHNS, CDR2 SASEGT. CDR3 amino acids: CASSEALLAGGRGGELFF. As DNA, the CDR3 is TGTGCCAGCAGTGAAGCGCTTCTAGCGGGAGGTAGGGGCGGGGAGCTGTTTTTT.

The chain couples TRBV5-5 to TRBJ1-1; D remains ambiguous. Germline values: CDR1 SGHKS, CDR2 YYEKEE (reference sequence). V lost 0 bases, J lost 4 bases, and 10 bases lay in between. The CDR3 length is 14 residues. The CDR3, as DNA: TGTGCCAGCAGCTTGGTGCTGGCCTCCACTGAAGCTTTCTTT. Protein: CASSLVLASTEAFF.

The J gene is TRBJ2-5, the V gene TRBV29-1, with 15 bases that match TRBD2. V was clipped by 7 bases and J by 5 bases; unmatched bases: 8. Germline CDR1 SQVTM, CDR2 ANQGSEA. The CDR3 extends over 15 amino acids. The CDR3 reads CSAGLAGGPGETQYF. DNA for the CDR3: TGCAGCGCCGGACTAGCGGGAGGGCCCGGGGAGACCCAGTACTTC.

CDR3 DNA: TGTGCCAGCAGTGAAAAGGGGGCAGGGACGGCCTATGGCTACACCTTC. Amino acids: CASSEKGAGTAYGYTF. This chain uses TRBV2 with TRBJ1-2; 7 bases fit TRBD1. J gave up 4 bases and V 2 bases, and 10 bases lay outside the gene matches. The CDR3 consists of 16 residues. Germline V lookup: CDR1 SNHLY, CDR2 FYNNEI.

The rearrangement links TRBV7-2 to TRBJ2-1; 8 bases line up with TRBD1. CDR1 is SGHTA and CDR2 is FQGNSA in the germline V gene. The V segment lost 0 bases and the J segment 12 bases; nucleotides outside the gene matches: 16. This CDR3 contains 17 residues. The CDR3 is CASSLAGSGTGALGQFF. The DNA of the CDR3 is TGTGCCAGCAGCTTAGCGGGGAGTGGGACAGGCGCGTTAGGGCAGTTCTTC.

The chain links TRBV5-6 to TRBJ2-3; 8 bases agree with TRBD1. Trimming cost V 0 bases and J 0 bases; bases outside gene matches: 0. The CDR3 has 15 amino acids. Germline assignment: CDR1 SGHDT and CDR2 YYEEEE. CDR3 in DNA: TGTGCCAGCAGCTTGGGGGACAGGAGCACAGATACGCAGTATTTT. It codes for CASSLGDRSTDTQYF.

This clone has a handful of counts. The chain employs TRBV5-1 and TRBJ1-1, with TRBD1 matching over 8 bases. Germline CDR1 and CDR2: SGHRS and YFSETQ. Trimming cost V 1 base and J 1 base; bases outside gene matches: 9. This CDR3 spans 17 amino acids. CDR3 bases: TGCGCCAGCAGCTTGTACCTCCTCGGACAGGGGAACACTGAAGCTTTCTTT. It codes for CASSLYLLGQGNTEAFF.

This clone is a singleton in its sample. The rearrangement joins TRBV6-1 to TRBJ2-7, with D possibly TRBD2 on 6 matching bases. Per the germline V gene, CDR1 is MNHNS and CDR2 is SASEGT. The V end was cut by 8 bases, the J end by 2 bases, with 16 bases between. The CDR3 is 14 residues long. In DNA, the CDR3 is TGTGCCAGCCACCGGGACTCTTATACCTACGAGCAGTACTTC. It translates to CASHRDSYTYEQYF.

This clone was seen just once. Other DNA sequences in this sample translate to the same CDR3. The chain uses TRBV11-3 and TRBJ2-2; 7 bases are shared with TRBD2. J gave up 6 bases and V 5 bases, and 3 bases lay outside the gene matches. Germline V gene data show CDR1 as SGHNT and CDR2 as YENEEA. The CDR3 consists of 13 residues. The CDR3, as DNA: TGTGCCAGCAGCCTGGGGGGGTCCGGGGAGCTGTTTTTT. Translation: CASSLGGSGELFF. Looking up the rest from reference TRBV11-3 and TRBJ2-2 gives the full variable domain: EAGVVQSPRYKIIEKKQPVAFWCNPISGHNTLYWYLQNLGQGPELLIRYENEEAVDDSQLPKDRFSAERLKGVDSTLKIQPAELGDSAVYLCASSLGGSGELFFGEGSRLTVL.